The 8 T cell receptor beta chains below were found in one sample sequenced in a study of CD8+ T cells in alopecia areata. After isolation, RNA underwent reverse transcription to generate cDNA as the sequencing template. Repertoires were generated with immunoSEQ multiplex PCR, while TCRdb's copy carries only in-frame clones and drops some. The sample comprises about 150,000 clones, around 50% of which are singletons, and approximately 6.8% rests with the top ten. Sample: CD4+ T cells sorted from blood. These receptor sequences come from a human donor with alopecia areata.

The CDR3 loop reads CASAGGPPNEQFF. Written as DNA, the CDR3 is TGTGCCAGCGCAGGAGGCCCCCCCAATGAGCAGTTCTTC. The rearrangement links TRBV28 to TRBJ2-1, with a possible D match to TRBD2 (5 bases). The CDR3 has 13 amino acids. Germline V CDR1 and CDR2: MDHEN, SYDVKM. V was clipped by 8 bases and J by 6 bases, with 14 bases between them.

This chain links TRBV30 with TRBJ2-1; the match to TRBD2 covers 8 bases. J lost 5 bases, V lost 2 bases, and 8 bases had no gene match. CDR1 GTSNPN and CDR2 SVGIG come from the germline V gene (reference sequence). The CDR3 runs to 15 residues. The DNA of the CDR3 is TGTGCCTGGAGTATGACCGGGACTAGGAACAATGAGCAGTTCTTC. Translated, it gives CAWSMTGTRNNEQFF.

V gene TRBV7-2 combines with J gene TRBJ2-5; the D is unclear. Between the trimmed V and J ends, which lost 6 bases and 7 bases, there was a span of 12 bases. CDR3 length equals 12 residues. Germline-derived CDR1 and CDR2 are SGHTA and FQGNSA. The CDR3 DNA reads TGTGCCAGCAGTGGGCTCCGGCTGACCCAGTACTTC. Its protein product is CASSGLRLTQYF.

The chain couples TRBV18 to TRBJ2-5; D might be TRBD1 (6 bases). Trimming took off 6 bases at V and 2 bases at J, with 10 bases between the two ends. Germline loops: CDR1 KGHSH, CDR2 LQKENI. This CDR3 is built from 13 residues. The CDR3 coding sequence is TGTGCCAGCTCCCGTGGACAGCAAGAGACCCAGTACTTC. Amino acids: CASSRGQQETQYF.

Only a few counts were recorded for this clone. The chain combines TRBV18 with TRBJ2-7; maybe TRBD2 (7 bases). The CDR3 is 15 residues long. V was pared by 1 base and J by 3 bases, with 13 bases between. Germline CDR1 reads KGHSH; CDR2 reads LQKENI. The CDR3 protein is CASSPLRGAIYEQYF. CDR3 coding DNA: TGTGCCAGCTCACCACTTCGGGGGGCAATCTACGAGCAGTACTTC. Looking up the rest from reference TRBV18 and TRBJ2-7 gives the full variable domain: NAGVMQNPRHLVRRRGQEARLRCSPMKGHSHVYWYRQLPEEGLKFMVYLQKENIIDESGMPKERFSAEFPKEGPSILRIQQVVRGDSAAYFCASSPLRGAIYEQYFGPGTRLTVT.

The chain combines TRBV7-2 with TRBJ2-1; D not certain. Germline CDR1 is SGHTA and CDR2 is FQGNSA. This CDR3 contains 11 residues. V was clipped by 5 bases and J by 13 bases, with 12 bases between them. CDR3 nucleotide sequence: TGTGCCAGCAGCCCGGGTACCTTCCAGTTCTTC. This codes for CASSPGTFQFF. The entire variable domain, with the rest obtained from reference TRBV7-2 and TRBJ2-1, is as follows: GAGVSQSPSNKVTEKGKDVELRCDPISGHTALYWYRQSLGQGLEFLIYFQGNSAPDKSGLPSDRFSAERTGGSVSTLTIQRTQQEDSAVYLCASSPGTFQFFGPGTRLTVL.

Here the CDR3 DNA reads TGCGCCAGCAGCTGGGGACTAGCGGCAAGCACAGATACGCAGTATTTT. Residues: CASSWGLAASTDTQYF. The rearrangement uses TRBV5-1 and TRBJ2-3, with TRBD2 identical over 11 bases. The CDR3 is made up of 16 amino acids. The germline CDR1 and CDR2 sequences are SGHRS and YFSETQ. Trimming cost V 3 bases and J 0 bases; bases outside gene matches: 3. Variable domain in full (rest from reference TRBV5-1 and TRBJ2-3): KAGVTQTPRYLIKTRGQQVTLSCSPISGHRSVSWYQQTPGQGLQFLFEYFSETQRNKGNFPGRFSGRQFSNSRSEMNVSTLELGDSALYLCASSWGLAASTDTQYFGPGTRLTVL.

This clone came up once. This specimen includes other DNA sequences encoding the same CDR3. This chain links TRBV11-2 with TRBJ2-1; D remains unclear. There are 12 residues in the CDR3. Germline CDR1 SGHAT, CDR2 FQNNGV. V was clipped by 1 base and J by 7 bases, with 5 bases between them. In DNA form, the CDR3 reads TGTGCCAGCAGCTTAGTAGGAAATGAGCAGTTCTTC. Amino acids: CASSLVGNEQFF.